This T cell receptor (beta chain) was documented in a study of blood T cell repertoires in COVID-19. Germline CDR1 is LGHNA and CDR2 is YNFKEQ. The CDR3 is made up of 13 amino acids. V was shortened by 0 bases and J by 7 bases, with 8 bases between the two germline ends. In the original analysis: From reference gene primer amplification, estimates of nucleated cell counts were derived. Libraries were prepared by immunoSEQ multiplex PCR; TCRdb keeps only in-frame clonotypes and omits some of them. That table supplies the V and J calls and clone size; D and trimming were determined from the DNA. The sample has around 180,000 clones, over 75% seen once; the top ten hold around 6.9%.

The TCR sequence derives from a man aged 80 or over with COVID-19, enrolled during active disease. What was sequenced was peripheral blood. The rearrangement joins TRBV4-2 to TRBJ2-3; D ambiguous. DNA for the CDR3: TGTGCCAGCAGCCAAGAGCCAGGAAATACGCAGTATTTT. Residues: CASSQEPGNTQYF.